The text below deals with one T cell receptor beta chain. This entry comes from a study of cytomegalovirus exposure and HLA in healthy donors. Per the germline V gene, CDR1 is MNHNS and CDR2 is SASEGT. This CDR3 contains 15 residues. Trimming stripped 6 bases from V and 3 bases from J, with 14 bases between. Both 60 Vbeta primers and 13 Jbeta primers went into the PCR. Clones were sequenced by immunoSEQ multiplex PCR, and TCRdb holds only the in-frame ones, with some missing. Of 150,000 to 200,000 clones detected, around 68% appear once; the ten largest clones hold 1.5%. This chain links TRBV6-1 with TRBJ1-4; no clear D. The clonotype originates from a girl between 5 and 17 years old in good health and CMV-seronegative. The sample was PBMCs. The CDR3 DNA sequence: TGTGCCAGCAGCTACGACGGGAGGGCTAATGAAAAACTGTTTTTT. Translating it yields CASSYDGRANEKLFF.